Presented here are 18 T cell receptor beta chains from one specimen sequenced in a study of cytomegalovirus exposure and HLA in healthy donors. PCR involved 60 Vbeta and 13 Jbeta primers. The repertoire was sequenced with immunoSEQ multiplex PCR; TCRdb's copy has only in-frame clones and lacks some. The sample includes about 160,000 clones, about 71% of them seen just once. Specimen: PBMCs. These receptors all come from a woman in her twenties or thirties in good health and CMV-seronegative.

This clone was seen only once. This chain joins TRBV21-1 and TRBJ1-1; the listed D gene, TRBD1, was not tested against the DNA. TRBV21-1 is a known pseudogene. The CDR3 length is 15 residues. The CDR3, as DNA: TGTGCCAGCAGCAAAGCGACAGGGATGAACACTGAAGCTTTCTTT. It encodes CASSKATGMNTEAFF.

The genes are TRBV7-9 and TRBJ1-3; D may be TRBD1 (5 bases). V gave up 1 base and J gave up 4 bases, with 11 bases separating them. The CDR3 runs to 15 residues. Germline CDR1 reads SEHNR; CDR2 reads FQNEAQ (reference sequence). CDR3: CASSLDQGRGNTIYF. The CDR3 DNA sequence: TGTGCCAGCAGCTTAGACCAGGGTAGAGGAAACACCATATATTTT.

V gene TRBV5-4 combines with J gene TRBJ1-2, with 7 bases identical to TRBD1. The trim removed 0 bases at V and 8 bases at J, leaving 4 bases unmatched. The CDR3 has 13 amino acids. CDR1 is SGHNT and CDR2 is YYREEE in the germline V gene (reference sequence). CDR3 loop: CASSLEQGRGYTF. The CDR3 nucleotides are TGTGCCAGCAGCTTGGAACAGGGGCGCGGCTACACCTTC.

This clone was counted only a few times. This sequence joins TRBV10-3 and TRBJ2-2; 7 positions agree with TRBD1. The CDR3 loop spans 14 amino acids. Germline V gene data show CDR1 as ENHRY and CDR2 as SYGVKD. Trimming cost V 4 bases and J 5 bases; bases outside gene matches: 4. The CDR3 DNA is TGTGCCATCAGTGGTGACAGGGCAACCGGGGAGCTGTTTTTT. Amino acids: CAISGDRATGELFF.

J is TRBJ2-2 and V is TRBV6-6; D is perhaps TRBD1 (6 bases). The CDR3 sequence is 16 residues long. In germline, CDR1 is MNHNY, CDR2 SVGAGI (reference sequence). The ends were cut back, 5 bases at V and 1 base at J, with 14 bases in the middle. Written as DNA, the CDR3 is TGTGCCAGCAGTGGACCCGGACAGAAGAACACCGGGGAGCTGTTTTTT. This gives the protein CASSGPGQKNTGELFF.

The sample holds a few counts of this clone. The chain uses TRBV18 and TRBJ2-3; no clear D. Germline-derived CDR1 and CDR2 are KGHSH and LQKENI. CDR3 size: 12 residues. Trimming shortened V by 2 bases and J by 6 bases, and 6 bases separated the two germline ends. CDR3 loop: CASSPRADTQYF. Written as DNA, the CDR3 is TGTGCCAGCTCACCAAGAGCGGATACGCAGTATTTT.

This clone was seen more than once but under ten times. The chain joins TRBV27 to TRBJ2-7; D is perhaps TRBD2 (5 bases). The germline gives CDR1 MNHEY, CDR2 SMNVEV (reference sequence). V lost 3 bases, J lost 6 bases, and 15 bases lay in between. The CDR3 is 14 amino acids. Written as DNA, the CDR3 is TGTGCCAGCAGTTTCGCGGACCCCGAGGGCGAGCAGTACTTC. This codes for CASSFADPEGEQYF.

The V and J genes are TRBV4-3 and TRBJ2-3, with TRBD2 identical over 7 bases. Per the germline V gene, CDR1 is LGHNA and CDR2 is YSLEER. V shed 1 base, J shed 5 bases, and the junction held 15 bases outside the gene matches. There are 18 residues in the CDR3. CDR3 in DNA: TGCGCCAGCAGCCAAGCCCGGATCGGCGGGAGAAGGAAAGATACGCAGTATTTT. Translation: CASSQARIGGRRKDTQYF.

The chain is built from TRBV4-3 and TRBJ1-3, with TRBD1 as a possible D gene (6 bases). Germline V gene sequence: CDR1 LGHNA, CDR2 YSLEER. Trimming cost V 5 bases and J 4 bases, with 12 bases left between them. The CDR3 covers 14 residues. The CDR3 nucleotides read TGCGCCAGCAGCGGCACAGGGAGCGGAAACACCATATATTTT. This translates into CASSGTGSGNTIYF.

In nucleotides, the CDR3 is TGTGCCAGAAGCTTGGGGCCGGGACTTTACTACAATGAGCAGTTCTTC. Protein sequence: CARSLGPGLYYNEQFF. The chain combines TRBV5-3 with TRBJ2-1; possibly TRBD2 for D (6 bases). TRBV5-3 is annotated as an ORF whose role is uncertain. V was clipped by 0 bases and J by 3 bases, with 13 bases between them. The CDR3 contains 16 residues.

The chain has TRBV5-6 and TRBJ1-2, with a possible D match to TRBD1 (6 bases). The germline gives CDR1 SGHDT, CDR2 YYEEEE. CDR3 length: 16 residues. V lost 3 bases and J lost 2, with 17 bases in between. The CDR3 reads CASSSWDKIRNYGYTF. Here the CDR3 DNA reads TGTGCCAGCAGCTCCTGGGACAAGATCAGAAACTATGGCTACACCTTC.

In its sample, this clone was seen once. The rearrangement links TRBV6-6 to TRBJ2-3; 10 bases map to TRBD1. The CDR3 loop spans 16 amino acids. Trimming took 8 bases from V and 1 from J; bases not matched to a gene: 9. Looked up from germline, CDR1 is MNHNY and CDR2 is SVGAGI (reference sequence). The CDR3 DNA reads as TGTGCCAGCTATAGGCGGGGGACAGGGGGCACAGATACGCAGTATTTT. This codes for CASYRRGTGGTDTQYF.

The CDR3 nucleotides are TGTGCCAGCACCCAGCCCAGAGGAGACAGGGTACATGAGCAGTTCTTC. Protein: CASTQPRGDRVHEQFF. V and J are TRBV2 and TRBJ2-1, with 7 nucleotides matching TRBD1. The ends lost 7 bases at V and 8 bases at J; junction bases unmatched: 17. Per the germline V gene, CDR1 is SNHLY and CDR2 is FYNNEI. The CDR3 has 16 residues.

The CDR3 bases are TGTGCCAGCAGCTCCCGACAGGGAGTCATGAACACTGAAGCTTTCTTT. Protein: CASSSRQGVMNTEAFF. The chain employs TRBV7-9 and TRBJ1-1, with 7 nucleotides matching TRBD1. V trimming: 4 bases; J trimming: 0 bases; junction bases outside the gene matches: 8. Germline CDR1 reads SEHNR; CDR2 reads FQNEAQ (reference sequence). This CDR3 is built from 16 residues. The variable domain in full, completed from reference TRBV7-9 and TRBJ1-1, reads DTGVSQNPRHKITKRGQNVTFRCDPISEHNRLYWYRQTLGQGPEFLTYFQNEAQLEKSRLLSDRFSAERPKGSFSTLEIQRTEQGDSAMYLCASSSRQGVMNTEAFFGQGTRLTVV.

V and J are TRBV14 and TRBJ1-1; possible D gene TRBD1, 6 bases. The germline V gene encodes CDR1 SGHDN and CDR2 FVKESK. CDR3 length: 14 amino acids. The V and J ends lost 0 bases and 6 bases respectively, with 11 bases between them. The CDR3 spells CASSQDRGGAEAFF. DNA for the CDR3: TGTGCCAGCAGCCAAGATAGGGGGGGCGCTGAAGCTTTCTTT.

The gene calls are TRBV7-3 and TRBJ1-2, with TRBD1 identical over 8 bases. The CDR3 is 13 residues long. Germline CDR1 and CDR2: SGHTA and FQGTGA. J gave up 6 bases and V 4 bases, and 4 bases lay outside the gene matches. This CDR3 reads CASSYGTGDGYTF. CDR3 nucleotide sequence: TGTGCCAGCAGCTACGGGACAGGCGATGGCTACACCTTC.

The genes are TRBV7-6 and TRBJ2-7, with D unclear. The CDR3 has 14 amino acids. V shed 5 bases and J shed 0 bases, with 11 bases lying between them. Germline V lookup: CDR1 SGHVS, CDR2 FNYEAQ. CDR3 protein: CASSRIDTSYEQYF. The DNA for the CDR3 is TGTGCCAGCAGCCGAATAGACACCTCCTACGAGCAGTACTTC. Full variable domain (rest looked up from reference TRBV7-6 and TRBJ2-7): GAGVSQSPRYKVTKRGQDVALRCDPISGHVSLYWYRQALGQGPEFLTYFNYEAQQDKSGLPNDRFSAERPEGSISTLTIQRTEQRDSAMYRCASSRIDTSYEQYFGPGTRLTVT.

The J gene is TRBJ1-3, the V gene TRBV4-1; no firm D call. The V end was cut by 2 bases, the J end by 4 bases, with 6 bases between. Germline CDR1 is MGHRA and CDR2 is YSYEKL. CDR3 length: 13 residues. CDR3 in amino acids: CASSQLFGNTIYF. The CDR3 nucleotides read TGCGCCAGCAGCCAACTTTTCGGAAACACCATATATTTT.